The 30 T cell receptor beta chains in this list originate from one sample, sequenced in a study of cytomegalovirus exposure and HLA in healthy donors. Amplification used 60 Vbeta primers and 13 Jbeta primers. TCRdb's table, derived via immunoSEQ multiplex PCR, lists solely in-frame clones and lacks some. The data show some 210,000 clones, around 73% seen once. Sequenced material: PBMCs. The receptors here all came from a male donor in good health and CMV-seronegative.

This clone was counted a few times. The CDR3 coding sequence is TGTGCCAGTAGTATGATCCAGGGGGCCTACGAGCAGTACTTC. Translating it yields CASSMIQGAYEQYF. The rearrangement joins TRBV19 to TRBJ2-7, with 7 bases lining up with TRBD1. The germline V gene encodes CDR1 LNHDA and CDR2 SQIVND (reference sequence). V trimming: 3 bases; J trimming: 2 bases; junction bases outside the gene matches: 4. The CDR3 is made up of 14 amino acids.

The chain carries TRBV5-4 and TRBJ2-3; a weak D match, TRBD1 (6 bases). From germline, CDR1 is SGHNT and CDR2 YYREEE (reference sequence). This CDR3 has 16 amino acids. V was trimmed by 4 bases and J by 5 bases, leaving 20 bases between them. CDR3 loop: CASSPPGRGVGDTQYF. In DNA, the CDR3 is TGTGCCAGCAGCCCGCCCGGCAGGGGAGTGGGAGATACGCAGTATTTT.

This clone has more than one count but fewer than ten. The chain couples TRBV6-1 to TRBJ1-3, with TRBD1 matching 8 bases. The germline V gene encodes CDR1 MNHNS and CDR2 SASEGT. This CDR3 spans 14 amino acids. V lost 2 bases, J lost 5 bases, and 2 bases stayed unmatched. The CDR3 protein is CASSEQGARNTIYF. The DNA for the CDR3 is TGTGCCAGCAGTGAACAGGGGGCAAGAAACACCATATATTTT.

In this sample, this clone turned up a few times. CDR3 nucleotides: TGTGCCAGCAGTCCGGGAAAAGAGACCCAGTACTTC. Protein sequence: CASSPGKETQYF. The rearrangement uses TRBV2 and TRBJ2-5, with TRBD2 as a possible D gene (5 bases). The V gene's germline CDR1 is SNHLY and CDR2 FYNNEI. The CDR3 loop spans 12 amino acids. Trimming shortened V by 5 bases and J by 3 bases, and 7 bases separated the two germline ends.

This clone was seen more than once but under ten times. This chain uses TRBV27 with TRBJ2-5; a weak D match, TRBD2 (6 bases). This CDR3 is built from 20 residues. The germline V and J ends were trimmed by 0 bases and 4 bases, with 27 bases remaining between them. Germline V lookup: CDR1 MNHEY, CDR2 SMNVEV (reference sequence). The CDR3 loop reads CASSLSWGEMRGGWGETQYF. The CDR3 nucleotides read TGTGCCAGCAGTTTATCTTGGGGGGAGATGCGCGGCGGTTGGGGAGAGACCCAGTACTTC.

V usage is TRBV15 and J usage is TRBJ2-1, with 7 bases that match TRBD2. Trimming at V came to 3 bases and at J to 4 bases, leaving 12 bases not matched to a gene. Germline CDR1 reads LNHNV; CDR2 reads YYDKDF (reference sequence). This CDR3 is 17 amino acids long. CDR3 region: CATSRGVVGGKYNEQFF. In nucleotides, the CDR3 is TGTGCCACCAGCAGGGGGGTGGTGGGGGGGAAATACAATGAGCAGTTCTTC. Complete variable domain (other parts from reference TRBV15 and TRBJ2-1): DAMVIQNPRYQVTQFGKPVTLSCSQTLNHNVMYWYQQKSSQAPKLLFHYYDKDFNNEADTPDNFQSRRPNTSFCFLDIRSPGLGDTAMYLCATSRGVVGGKYNEQFFGPGTRLTVL.

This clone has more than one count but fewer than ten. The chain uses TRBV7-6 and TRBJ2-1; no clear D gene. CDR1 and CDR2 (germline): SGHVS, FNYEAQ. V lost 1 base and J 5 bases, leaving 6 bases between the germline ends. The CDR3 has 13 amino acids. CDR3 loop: CASSLVLNNEQFF. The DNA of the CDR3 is TGTGCCAGCAGCTTAGTCCTAAACAATGAGCAGTTCTTC.

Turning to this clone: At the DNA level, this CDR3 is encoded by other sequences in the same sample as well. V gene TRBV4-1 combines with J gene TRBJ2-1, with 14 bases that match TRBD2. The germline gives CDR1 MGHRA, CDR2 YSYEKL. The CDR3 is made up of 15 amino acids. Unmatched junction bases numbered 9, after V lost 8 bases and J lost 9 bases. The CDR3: CASLGLAGVMGEQFF. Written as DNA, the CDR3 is TGCGCCAGCCTGGGACTAGCGGGAGTTATGGGTGAGCAGTTCTTC.

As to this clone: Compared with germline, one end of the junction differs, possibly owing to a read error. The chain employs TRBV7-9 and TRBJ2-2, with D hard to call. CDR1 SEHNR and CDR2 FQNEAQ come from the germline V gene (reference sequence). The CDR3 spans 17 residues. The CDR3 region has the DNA TGTGCCAGCACCTTAGGCTTGGCGGATTATAACACCGGGGAGCTGTTTTTT. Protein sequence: CASTLGLADYNTGELFF.

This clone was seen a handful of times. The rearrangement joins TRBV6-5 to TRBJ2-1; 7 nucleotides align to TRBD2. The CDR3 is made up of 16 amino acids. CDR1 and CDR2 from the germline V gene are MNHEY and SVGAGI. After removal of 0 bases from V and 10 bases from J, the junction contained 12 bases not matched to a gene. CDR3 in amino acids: CASSYSGLMGRGEQFF. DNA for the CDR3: TGTGCCAGCAGTTACTCGGGACTAATGGGTAGAGGAGAGCAGTTCTTC.

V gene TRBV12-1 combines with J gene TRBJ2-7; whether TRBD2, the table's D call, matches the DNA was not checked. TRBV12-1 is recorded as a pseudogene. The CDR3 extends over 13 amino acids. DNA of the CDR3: TGTGCCAGCAGACATACGGGGTCCTACGAGCAGTACTTC. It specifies CASRHTGSYEQYF.

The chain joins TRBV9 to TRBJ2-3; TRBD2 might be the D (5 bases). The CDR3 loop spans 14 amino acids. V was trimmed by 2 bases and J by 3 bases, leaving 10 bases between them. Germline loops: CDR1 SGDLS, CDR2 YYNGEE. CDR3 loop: CASSVRRVTDTQYF. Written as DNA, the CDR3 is TGTGCCAGCAGCGTGAGGCGGGTAACAGATACGCAGTATTTT.

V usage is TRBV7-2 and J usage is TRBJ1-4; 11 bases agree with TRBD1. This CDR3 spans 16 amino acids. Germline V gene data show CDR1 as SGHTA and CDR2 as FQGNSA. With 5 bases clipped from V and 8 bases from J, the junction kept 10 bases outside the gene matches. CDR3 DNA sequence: TGTGCCAGCAGCGCACCTGGACAGGGGGCAGGGGAAAAACTGTTTTTT. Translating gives CASSAPGQGAGEKLFF.

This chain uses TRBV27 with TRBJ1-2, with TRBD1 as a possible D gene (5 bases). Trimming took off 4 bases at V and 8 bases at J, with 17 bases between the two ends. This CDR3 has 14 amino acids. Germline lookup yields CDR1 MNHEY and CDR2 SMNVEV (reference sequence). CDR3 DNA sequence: TGTGCCAGCAGTTCCCCCGCCGGGGGATCCGGCTACACCTTC. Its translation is CASSSPAGGSGYTF.

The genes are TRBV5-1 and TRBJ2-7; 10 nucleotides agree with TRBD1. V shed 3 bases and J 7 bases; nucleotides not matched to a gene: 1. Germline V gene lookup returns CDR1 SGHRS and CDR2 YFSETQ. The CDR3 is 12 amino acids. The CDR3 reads CASSSGQGEQYF. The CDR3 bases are TGCGCCAGCAGCTCGGGACAGGGGGAGCAGTACTTC.

The CDR3 nucleotides are TGCGCCAGCAGCTTGTTCCGGGACACGGGCACAGATACGCAGTATTTT. Amino acids: CASSLFRDTGTDTQYF. The rearrangement uses TRBV5-1 and TRBJ2-3; tentatively, D is TRBD1 (6 bases). The germline V gene has CDR1 SGHRS and CDR2 YFSETQ. V lost 1 base and J 1 base, leaving 13 bases between the germline ends. The CDR3 has 16 residues.

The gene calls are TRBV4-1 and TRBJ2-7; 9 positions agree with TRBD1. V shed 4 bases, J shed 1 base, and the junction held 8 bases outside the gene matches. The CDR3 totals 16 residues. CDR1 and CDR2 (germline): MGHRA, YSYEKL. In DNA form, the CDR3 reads TGCGCCAGCAGCCGTACCGGGACAGGGATATCCTACGAGCAGTACTTC. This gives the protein CASSRTGTGISYEQYF.

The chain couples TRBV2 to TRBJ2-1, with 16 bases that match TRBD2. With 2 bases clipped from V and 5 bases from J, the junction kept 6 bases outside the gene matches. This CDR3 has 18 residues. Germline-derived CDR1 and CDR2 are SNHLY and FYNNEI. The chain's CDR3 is CASSESPGLAGGNNEQFF. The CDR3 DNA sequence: TGTGCCAGCAGTGAATCACCGGGACTAGCGGGAGGGAACAATGAGCAGTTCTTC.

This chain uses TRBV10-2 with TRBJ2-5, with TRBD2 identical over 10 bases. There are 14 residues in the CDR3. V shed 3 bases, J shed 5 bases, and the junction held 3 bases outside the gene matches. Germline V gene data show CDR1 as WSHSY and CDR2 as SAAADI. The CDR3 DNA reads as TGCGCCAGCAGTGACCGACTAGCGGGCGAGACCCAGTACTTC. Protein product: CASSDRLAGETQYF.

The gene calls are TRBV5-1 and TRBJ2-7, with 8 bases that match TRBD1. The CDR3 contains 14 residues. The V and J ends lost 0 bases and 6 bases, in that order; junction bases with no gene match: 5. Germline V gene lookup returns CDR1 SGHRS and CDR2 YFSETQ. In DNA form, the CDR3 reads TGCGCCAGCAGCTTGGGACAGGGGATTCTCGAGCAGTACTTC. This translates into CASSLGQGILEQYF.

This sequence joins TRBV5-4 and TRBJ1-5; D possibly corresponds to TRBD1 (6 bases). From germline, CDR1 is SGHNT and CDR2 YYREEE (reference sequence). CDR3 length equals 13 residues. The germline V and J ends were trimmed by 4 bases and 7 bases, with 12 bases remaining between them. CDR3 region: CASSTQGLQPQHF. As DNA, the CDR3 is TGTGCCAGCAGCACACAGGGTCTGCAGCCCCAGCATTTT.

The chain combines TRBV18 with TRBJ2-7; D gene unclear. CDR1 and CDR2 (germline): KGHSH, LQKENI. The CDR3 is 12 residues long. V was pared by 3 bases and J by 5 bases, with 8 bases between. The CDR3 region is CASSPWANEQYF. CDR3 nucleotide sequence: TGTGCCAGCTCACCCTGGGCCAACGAGCAGTACTTC. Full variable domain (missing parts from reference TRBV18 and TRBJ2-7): NAGVMQNPRHLVRRRGQEARLRCSPMKGHSHVYWYRQLPEEGLKFMVYLQKENIIDESGMPKERFSAEFPKEGPSILRIQQVVRGDSAAYFCASSPWANEQYFGPGTRLTVT.

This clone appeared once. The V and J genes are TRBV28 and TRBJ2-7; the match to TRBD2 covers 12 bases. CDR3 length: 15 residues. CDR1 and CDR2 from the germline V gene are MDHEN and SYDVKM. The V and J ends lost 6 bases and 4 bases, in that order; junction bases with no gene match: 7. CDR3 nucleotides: TGTGCCAGCAGCAGGACTAGCGGGAATCAATACGAGCAGTACTTC. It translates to CASSRTSGNQYEQYF.

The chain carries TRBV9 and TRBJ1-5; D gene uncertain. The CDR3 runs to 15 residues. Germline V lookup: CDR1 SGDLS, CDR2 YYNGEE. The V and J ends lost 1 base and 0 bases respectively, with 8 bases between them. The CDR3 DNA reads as TGTGCCAGCAGCGTATCAGGTCATAGCAATCAGCCCCAGCATTTT. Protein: CASSVSGHSNQPQHF.

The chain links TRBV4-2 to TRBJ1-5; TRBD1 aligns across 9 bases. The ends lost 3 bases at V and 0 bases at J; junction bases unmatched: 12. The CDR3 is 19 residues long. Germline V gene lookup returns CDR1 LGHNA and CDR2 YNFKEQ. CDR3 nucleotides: TGTGCCAGCAGCCAGGGATTGGGACAGGGACTCTTTAGCAATCAGCCCCAGCATTTT. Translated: CASSQGLGQGLFSNQPQHF.

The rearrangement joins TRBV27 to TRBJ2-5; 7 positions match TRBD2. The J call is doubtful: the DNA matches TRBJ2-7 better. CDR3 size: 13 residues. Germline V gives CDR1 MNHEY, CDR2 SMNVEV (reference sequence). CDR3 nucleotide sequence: TGTGCCAGCTCTGCGGGAGTTTCCTACGAGCAGTACTTC. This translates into CASSAGVSYEQYF.

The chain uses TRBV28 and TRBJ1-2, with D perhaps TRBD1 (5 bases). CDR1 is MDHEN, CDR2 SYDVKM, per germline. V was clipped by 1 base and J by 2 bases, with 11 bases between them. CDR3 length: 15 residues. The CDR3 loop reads CASSLSRGGNYGYTF. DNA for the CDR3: TGTGCCAGCAGTTTATCTCGGGGGGGGAACTATGGCTACACCTTC.

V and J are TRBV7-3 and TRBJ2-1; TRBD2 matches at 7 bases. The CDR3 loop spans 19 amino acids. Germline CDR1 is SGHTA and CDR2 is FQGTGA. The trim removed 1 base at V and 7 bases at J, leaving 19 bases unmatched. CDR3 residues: CASSLNGRGSGLVRNEQFF. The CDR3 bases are TGTGCCAGCAGCTTAAATGGGCGGGGGAGTGGACTAGTGAGGAATGAGCAGTTCTTC.

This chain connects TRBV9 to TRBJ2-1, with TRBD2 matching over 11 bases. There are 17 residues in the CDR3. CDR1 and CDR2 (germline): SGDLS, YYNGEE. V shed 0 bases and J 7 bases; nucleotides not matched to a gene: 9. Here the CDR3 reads CASSVGTSGRAQNEQFF. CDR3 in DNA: TGTGCCAGCAGCGTAGGAACTAGCGGGAGAGCCCAAAATGAGCAGTTCTTC.

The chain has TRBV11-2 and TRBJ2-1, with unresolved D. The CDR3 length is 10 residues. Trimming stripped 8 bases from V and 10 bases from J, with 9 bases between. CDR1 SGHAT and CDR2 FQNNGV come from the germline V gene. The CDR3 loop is CASAAAEQFF. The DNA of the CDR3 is TGTGCCAGCGCTGCGGCAGAGCAGTTCTTC.